This TCR beta chain was documented in a study of blood T cell repertoires in COVID-19. Turning to the study itself: COVID-19 samples from acute and convalescent phases originated in the United States, Italy and Spain.

Per the authors' pipeline: For nucleated cells, counts were estimated from reference gene primer amplification. The protocol was immunoSEQ multiplex PCR, while the TCRdb copy is restricted to in-frame clones and leaves out a portion. The DNA was the basis for D and trimming; V, J and clone size are from that table. The sample has around 100,000 clones, roughly 80% seen once. The CDR3 is made up of 12 amino acids. The V end lost 0 bases, the J end lost 10 bases, and 12 bases lay between the germline ends. Germline V gene sequence: CDR1 GTSNPN, CDR2 SVGIG (reference sequence). The clonotype originates from a man aged 70 or older with active or convalescent COVID-19. The source material was peripheral blood. The chain combines TRBV30 with TRBJ1-1; D is possibly TRBD1 (6 bases). In nucleotides, the CDR3 is TGTGCCTGGAGTGTATCCCGGGACACAGCTTTCTTT. Amino acids: CAWSVSRDTAFF.